The sequence of this T cell receptor beta chain was determined in a study of regulatory T cells in long-lasting Graves disease. The wider study: Duration of antithyroid drug therapy among newly diagnosed Graves' patients was under 3 months.

The CDR3 length is 14 residues. CDR1 is LNHDA, CDR2 SQIVND, per germline (reference sequence). After removal of 5 bases from V and 4 bases from J, the junction contained 6 bases not matched to a gene. This clonotype was found many times. Combining iRepertoire HTBI primers with Arm-PCR of CDR3 regions, the authors built TCR beta libraries. TCRdb recomputed calls from the multiplex PCR reads with MiXCR, one row per CDR3 protein. The sample lists 410,000 or so distinct CDR3 sequences, about 15% seen once, with roughly 17% in the top ten. Indicated time point: newly diagnosed GD, antithyroid drugs for less than 3 months. The TCR library was made from RNA extracted from PBMCs. The sample also formed part of further work on T cells in Graves' hyperthyroidism and ophthalmopathy.

Sequencing was performed on peripheral blood mononuclear cells (PBMCs), taken at new diagnosis, from a patient treated with antithyroid drugs. This receptor was obtained from a woman under 40 with Graves disease. V is TRBV19 and J is TRBJ2-5, with 8 bases aligning to TRBD1. The CDR3: CASSRTGRSETQYF. In nucleotides, the CDR3 is TGTGCCAGTAGTCGGACAGGGAGGTCAGAGACCCAGTACTTC.